These 17 T cell receptor beta chains were sequenced from one sample in a study of cytomegalovirus exposure and HLA in healthy donors. Amplification used 60 Vbeta primers and 13 Jbeta primers. Some clones are missing from TCRdb's copy, which holds only in-frame ones; the method was immunoSEQ multiplex PCR. Of 100,000 to 150,000 clones in the sample, 65% to 80% were seen once. Sequencing was done on a sample of PBMCs. The receptors originated from a human donor in good health.

The chain links TRBV2 to TRBJ1-3; 8 bases are shared with TRBD1. With 8 bases clipped from V and 4 bases from J, the junction kept 19 bases outside the gene matches. Germline CDR1 reads SNHLY; CDR2 reads FYNNEI. The CDR3 runs 18 residues. The chain's CDR3 is CASATVQGARSAGNTIYF. The CDR3 nucleotides read TGTGCCAGCGCGACTGTGCAGGGGGCGCGATCGGCGGGAAACACCATATATTTT.

The chain combines TRBV2 with TRBJ2-3, with 7 bases aligning to TRBD1. The CDR3 contains 14 residues. The J segment lost 2 bases and the V segment lost 5 bases, leaving 4 bases of the junction unmatched. The germline V gene has CDR1 SNHLY and CDR2 FYNNEI. The CDR3 here is CASSRQGDTDTQYF. The CDR3 DNA sequence: TGTGCCAGCAGTCGACAGGGCGACACAGATACGCAGTATTTT.

The chain employs TRBV5-1 and TRBJ2-7; 16 bases line up with TRBD2. CDR3 length: 16 amino acids. CDR1 is SGHRS, CDR2 YFSETQ, per germline. J gave up 9 bases and V 4 bases, and 10 bases lay outside the gene matches. The CDR3 coding sequence is TGCGCCAGCAGCCCACCCGGGACTAGCGGGAGGGCCGCGCAGTACTTC. This sequence encodes CASSPPGTSGRAAQYF. The full variable domain, its missing parts supplied by reference TRBV5-1 and TRBJ2-7, is KAGVTQTPRYLIKTRGQQVTLSCSPISGHRSVSWYQQTPGQGLQFLFEYFSETQRNKGNFPGRFSGRQFSNSRSEMNVSTLELGDSALYLCASSPPGTSGRAAQYFGPGTRLTVT.

The chain has TRBV5-6 and TRBJ1-5, with 9 nucleotides matching TRBD1. Germline CDR1 reads SGHDT; CDR2 reads YYEEEE. With V trimmed by 4 bases and J by 7 bases, 6 bases remained unmatched. This CDR3 has 14 residues. The DNA of the CDR3 is TGTGCCAGCAGCGCGGACAGGGGCGACCAGCCCCAGCATTTT. As protein: CASSADRGDQPQHF.

The J gene is TRBJ2-3, the V gene TRBV9; 8 nucleotides line up with TRBD2. This CDR3 comprises 18 residues. The germline CDR1 and CDR2 sequences are SGDLS and YYNGEE. Unmatched junction bases numbered 12, after V lost 3 bases and J lost 0 bases. The DNA for the CDR3 is TGTGCCAGCAGCGGGGGACTAGGTCCGGGAAAAAGCACAGATACGCAGTATTTT. Residues: CASSGGLGPGKSTDTQYF.

The chain couples TRBV15 to TRBJ1-2; possibly TRBD1 for D (6 bases). Germline V lookup: CDR1 LNHNV, CDR2 YYDKDF (reference sequence). The germline V and J ends were trimmed by 1 base and 9 bases, with 15 bases remaining between them. The CDR3 is 14 amino acids. CDR3 coding DNA: TGTGCCACCAGCAGAGGCTTTTCAGGGGAGAGCTACACCTTC. It codes for CATSRGFSGESYTF. The complete variable domain, with remaining parts taken from reference TRBV15 and TRBJ1-2, reads DAMVIQNPRYQVTQFGKPVTLSCSQTLNHNVMYWYQQKSSQAPKLLFHYYDKDFNNEADTPDNFQSRRPNTSFCFLDIRSPGLGDTAMYLCATSRGFSGESYTFGSGTRLTVV.

Notes on this clone: The junction departs from germline at one end; a sequencing error may be responsible. This chain links TRBV7-7 with TRBJ2-5; perhaps TRBD1 as D (5 bases). Germline assignment: CDR1 SSHAT and CDR2 FNYEAQ (reference sequence). The CDR3 loop spans 14 amino acids. DNA of the CDR3: TGTGCTAGCAGCCACGGACATAACAGGGAGACCCAGTACTTC. This encodes CASSHGHNRETQYF.

This chain connects TRBV19 to TRBJ2-5, with 10 positions matching TRBD2. V lost 4 bases, J lost 8 bases, and 13 bases stayed unmatched. CDR1 is LNHDA, CDR2 SQIVND, per germline (reference sequence). This CDR3 comprises 16 residues. In nucleotides, the CDR3 is TGTGCCAGTAGTACAACCCTAGCGGGAGTTTTTGGAACCCAGTACTTC. Its protein is CASSTTLAGVFGTQYF.

In this sample, this clone turned up a few times. Compared with germline, one end of the junction differs, possibly owing to a read error. The V gene is TRBV4-2, the J gene TRBJ1-6, with 9 bases aligning to TRBD1. The CDR3 loop spans 15 amino acids. Germline CDR1 LGHNA, CDR2 YNFKEQ. The CDR3 nucleotides read TGTGCCAGCGGCCAAGAGGGACAGGGAGATTCACCCCTCCACTTT. It yields the protein CASGQEGQGDSPLHF.

Comments on this clone: This same CDR3 is encoded by further DNA sequences in the sample. The CDR3 sequence is CASSTGSQETQYF. DNA for the CDR3: TGTGCCAGCAGCACCGGGAGCCAAGAGACCCAGTACTTC. This rearrangement joins TRBV19 to TRBJ2-5; maybe TRBD2 (6 bases). The CDR3 totals 13 residues. V dropped 9 bases and J dropped 1 base, with 12 bases sitting between them. Germline CDR1 LNHDA, CDR2 SQIVND (reference sequence). The full variable domain, in which reference TRBV19 and TRBJ2-5 provide the parts outside the CDR3, is DGGITQSPKYLFRKEGQNVTLSCEQNLNHDAMYWYRQDPGQGLRLIYYSQIVNDFQKGDIAEGYSVSREKKESFPLTVTSAQKNPTAFYLCASSTGSQETQYFGPGTRLLVL.

This clone was observed a handful of times. This CDR3 reads CASSLEIQGARGGYTF. The CDR3 nucleotides read TGTGCCAGCAGCTTGGAGATACAGGGGGCGAGAGGTGGCTACACCTTC. This sequence joins TRBV5-4 and TRBJ1-2; 9 nucleotides line up with TRBD1. Germline values: CDR1 SGHNT, CDR2 YYREEE (reference sequence). Trimming removed 0 bases from V and 7 bases from J; junction bases left unmatched: 10. This CDR3 contains 16 residues. Full variable domain (rest looked up from reference TRBV5-4 and TRBJ1-2): ETGVTQSPTHLIKTRGQQVTLRCSSQSGHNTVSWYQQALGQGPQFIFQYYREEENGRGNFPPRFSGLQFPNYSSELNVNALELDDSALYLCASSLEIQGARGGYTFGSGTRLTVV.

The chain carries TRBV13 and TRBJ2-7; 8 bases agree with TRBD2. This CDR3 contains 17 residues. V dropped 0 bases and J dropped 0; count of bases not matched to a gene: 7. Germline V gene lookup returns CDR1 PRHDT and CDR2 FYEKMQ (reference sequence). CDR3 coding DNA: TGTGCCAGCAGCTTAGGCGAACTAGCGGAATTCTCCTACGAGCAGTACTTC. Amino acids: CASSLGELAEFSYEQYF.

This clone has more than one count but fewer than ten. V usage is TRBV10-3 and J usage is TRBJ1-4; the D gene is possibly TRBD1 (5 bases). From germline, CDR1 is ENHRY and CDR2 SYGVKD. V was pared by 3 bases and J by 8 bases, with 16 bases between. This CDR3 is 15 amino acids long. CDR3 in DNA: TGTGCCATCAGTGACAAGACCCCCTCAGGGGAAAAACTGTTTTTT. Its translation: CAISDKTPSGEKLFF.

The J gene is TRBJ1-4, the V gene TRBV28; D is perhaps TRBD1 (6 bases). The germline V and J ends were trimmed by 0 bases and 7 bases, with 12 bases remaining between them. CDR1 is MDHEN, CDR2 SYDVKM, per germline. This CDR3 is 15 amino acids long. The CDR3 DNA reads as TGTGCCAGCAGTTTATGGGGAGGGGGTGGTGAAAAACTGTTTTTT. This sequence encodes CASSLWGGGGEKLFF.

This chain links TRBV2 with TRBJ1-1; no clear D gene. Looked up from germline, CDR1 is SNHLY and CDR2 is FYNNEI. The CDR3 is 11 amino acids. V lost 8 bases and J lost 7, with 11 bases in between. CDR3 loop: CASELEFEAFF. CDR3 bases: TGTGCCAGCGAACTCGAGTTTGAAGCTTTCTTT. The variable domain in full, with the rest retrieved from reference TRBV2 and TRBJ1-1, is EPEVTQTPSHQVTQMGQEVILRCVPISNHLYFYWYRQILGQKVEFLVSFYNNEISEKSEIFDDQFSVERPDGSNFTLKIRSTKLEDSAMYFCASELEFEAFFGQGTRLTVV.

The chain links TRBV19 to TRBJ2-2; tentative D call: TRBD2 (5 bases). Per the germline V gene, CDR1 is LNHDA and CDR2 is SQIVND (reference sequence). The ends were cut back, 7 bases at V and 4 bases at J, with 13 bases in the middle. The CDR3 consists of 14 residues. The CDR3 DNA sequence: TGTGCCAGTACTGGAGAGGGCGGCACCGGGGAGCTGTTTTTT. Its translation: CASTGEGGTGELFF.

The CDR3 spells CASKEAGAYNEQFF. The CDR3 bases are TGTGCCAGCAAGGAAGCGGGAGCCTACAATGAGCAGTTCTTC. The V and J genes are TRBV27 and TRBJ2-1; TRBD2 matches at 8 bases. CDR1 MNHEY and CDR2 SMNVEV come from the germline V gene (reference sequence). The CDR3 runs 14 residues. V was pared by 7 bases and J by 2 bases, with 4 bases of the junction left unmatched.